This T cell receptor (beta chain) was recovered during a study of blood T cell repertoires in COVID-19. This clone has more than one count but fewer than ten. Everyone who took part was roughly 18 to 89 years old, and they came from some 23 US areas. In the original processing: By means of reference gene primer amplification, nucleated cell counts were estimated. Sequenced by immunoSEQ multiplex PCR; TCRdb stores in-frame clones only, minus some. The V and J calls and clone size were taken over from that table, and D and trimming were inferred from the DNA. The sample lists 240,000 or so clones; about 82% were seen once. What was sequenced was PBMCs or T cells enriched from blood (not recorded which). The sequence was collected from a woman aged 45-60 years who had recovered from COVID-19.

The CDR3 nucleotides read TGCGCCAGCAGACCCGACAGGGTTACAGGAAACACCATATATTTT. Translation gives CASRPDRVTGNTIYF. This chain links TRBV4-3 with TRBJ1-3; 7 bases agree with TRBD1. The CDR3 extends over 15 amino acids. Germline V gene sequence: CDR1 LGHNA, CDR2 YSLEER. The junction had 9 bases not matched to a gene; V was cut back by 6 bases and J by 4 bases.